The 13 T cell receptor beta chains reported below all come from one sample, sequenced in a study of shared clonotypes between healthy human individuals (dated by TCRdb to between 2020 and 2021). Libraries were made using the immunoSEQ multiplex PCR assay. TCRdb took this table from immuneACCESS and kept in-frame rearrangements with V and J called. Such tables lack part of the clones; where checked against another copy, unresolved V genes explain under half of the gap, and the rest is unexplained. The sample yields millions of clones; more than 90% were counted once. The ten biggest clones cover under 0.15% of the sample. The specimen was naive CD4+ T cells sorted from blood. Read against the paper, the sample's cell subset or site label means: CD45RA+ positively selected. The receptors derive from a young man in good health.

The DNA of the CDR3 is TGTGCCAGCAGTTTATGGCTACAGGGTAGGAAAACTGAAGCTTTCTTT. It encodes CASSLWLQGRKTEAFF. V gene TRBV28 combines with J gene TRBJ1-1; TRBD1 might be the D (6 bases). Looked up from germline, CDR1 is MDHEN and CDR2 is SYDVKM. Trimming took off 0 bases at V and 5 bases at J, with 16 bases between the two ends. This CDR3 region has 16 residues. The complete variable domain, with remaining parts taken from reference TRBV28 and TRBJ1-1, reads DVKVTQSSRYLVKRTGEKVFLECVQDMDHENMFWYRQDPGLGLRLIYFSYDVKMKEKGDIPEGYSVSREKKERFSLILESASTNQTSMYLCASSLWLQGRKTEAFFGQGTRLTVV.

Of note for this clone: Other DNA variants within this sample encode the same CDR3. The V call is TRBV6-5, the J call TRBJ2-7, with 10 bases fitting TRBD1. Losses at the gene ends were 3 bases for V and 3 bases for J; bases not matched to a gene: 5. Germline CDR1 reads MNHEY; CDR2 reads SVGAGI. This CDR3 has 15 amino acids. The CDR3 region is CASSYRDRGSYEQYF. CDR3 DNA: TGTGCCAGCAGTTATCGGGACAGGGGCAGCTACGAGCAGTACTTC.

The chain carries TRBV6-5 and TRBJ2-5, with 7 bases fitting TRBD1. With the DNA end fitting TRBJ2-7 better, the J assignment may be wrong. Germline CDR1 and CDR2: MNHEY and SVGAGI. The CDR3 has 14 amino acids. As DNA, the CDR3 is TGTGCCAGCAGAACGTCGACAGGGACCTACGAGCAGTACTTC. As protein: CASRTSTGTYEQYF.

The chain carries TRBV2 and TRBJ1-2; tentatively, D is TRBD1 (6 bases). Trimming removed 5 bases at V and 0 bases at J, with 10 bases between. Germline CDR1 SNHLY, CDR2 FYNNEI. This CDR3 contains 14 residues. CDR3 protein: CASSRGGTNYGYTF. CDR3 bases: TGTGCCAGCAGTCGAGGGGGAACTAACTATGGCTACACCTTC. Based on the CDR3 plus reference TRBV2 and TRBJ1-2, the full variable domain is EPEVTQTPSHQVTQMGQEVILRCVPISNHLYFYWYRQILGQKVEFLVSFYNNEISEKSEIFDDQFSVERPDGSNFTLKIRSTKLEDSAMYFCASSRGGTNYGYTFGSGTRLTVV.

This clone was seen a single time. The V call is TRBV27, the J call TRBJ1-6; the D gene is possibly TRBD1 (6 bases). The CDR3 is 15 amino acids. Germline CDR1 reads MNHEY; CDR2 reads SMNVEV (reference sequence). V lost 7 bases, J lost 2 bases, and 12 bases lay in between. This chain's CDR3 is CASTHDRTYNSPLHF. The CDR3 region has the DNA TGTGCCAGCACCCATGACAGGACCTATAATTCACCCCTCCACTTT.

This clone was counted a few times. V gene TRBV6-5 combines with J gene TRBJ1-1; no clear D gene. This CDR3 spans 14 amino acids. Looked up from germline, CDR1 is MNHEY and CDR2 is SVGAGI. Trimming cost V 8 bases and J 6 bases, with 19 bases left between them. CDR3 DNA sequence: TGTGCCAGCGGTCCAACAGTTGAATGGGCTGAAGCTTTCTTT. Translation gives CASGPTVEWAEAFF.

This chain connects TRBV4-2 to TRBJ2-2; TRBD2 agrees at 9 bases. The CDR3 has 18 residues. Germline V lookup: CDR1 LGHNA, CDR2 YNFKEQ. The V segment lost 2 bases and the J segment 5 bases; nucleotides outside the gene matches: 12. Written as DNA, the CDR3 is TGTGCCAGCAGCCAACTTGGCGGGGGGGCCGGTCGGACCGGGGAGCTGTTTTTT. This translates into CASSQLGGGAGRTGELFF.

The J gene is TRBJ2-7, the V gene TRBV5-6, with a possible D match to TRBD1 (5 bases). This CDR3 spans 13 amino acids. Trimming cost V 4 bases and J 3 bases, with 11 bases left between them. Germline loops: CDR1 SGHDT, CDR2 YYEEEE. In DNA form, the CDR3 reads TGTGCCAGCAGCGATTGGACACACTACGAGCAGTACTTC. Residues: CASSDWTHYEQYF.

This sequence joins TRBV7-2 and TRBJ2-3, with 9 bases matching TRBD2. The CDR3 loop spans 16 amino acids. The V and J ends lost 5 bases and 4 bases, in that order; junction bases with no gene match: 10. Germline-derived CDR1 and CDR2 are SGHTA and FQGNSA. The CDR3: CASSQTSGKHPDTQYF. The CDR3 nucleotides are TGTGCCAGCAGCCAGACTAGCGGAAAGCACCCAGATACGCAGTATTTT.

The CDR3 spells CAITASGGPNTGELFF. The CDR3 DNA is TGTGCCATCACCGCTAGCGGGGGGCCGAACACCGGGGAGCTGTTTTTT. The J gene is TRBJ2-2, the V gene TRBV10-3, with 11 positions matching TRBD2. This CDR3 is built from 16 residues. V was clipped by 7 bases and J by 0 bases; unmatched bases: 4. Germline CDR1 is ENHRY and CDR2 is SYGVKD.

This clone came up once. The rearrangement joins TRBV6-6 to TRBJ2-3; 11 bases are shared with TRBD1. The length of the CDR3 is 15 residues. After removal of 2 bases from V and 4 bases from J, the junction contained 2 bases not matched to a gene. CDR1 is MNHNY, CDR2 SVGAGI, per germline (reference sequence). The DNA of the CDR3 is TGTGCCAGCAGTTACCCGGGACAGGGGGCAGATACGCAGTATTTT. Its protein product is CASSYPGQGADTQYF.

This chain uses TRBV6-5 with TRBJ1-5; D gene ambiguous. The V end lost 0 bases, the J end lost 3 bases, and 9 bases lay between the germline ends. Per germline, CDR1 MNHEY and CDR2 SVGAGI. CDR3 length equals 15 residues. The CDR3 loop is CASSYSKRSNQPQHF. CDR3 DNA sequence: TGTGCCAGCAGTTACTCGAAGCGGTCCAATCAGCCCCAGCATTTT.

Concerning this clone: One junction end disagrees with the germline gene, perhaps due to a read error. J is TRBJ1-5 and V is TRBV7-9, with D possibly being TRBD1 (5 bases). The length of the CDR3 is 16 residues. The V gene's germline CDR1 is SEHNR and CDR2 FQNEAQ (reference sequence). CDR3 residues: CAGSLGRGAGDQPQHF. In DNA, the CDR3 is TGTGCCGGCAGCTTAGGTCGAGGGGCGGGCGATCAGCCCCAGCATTTT.